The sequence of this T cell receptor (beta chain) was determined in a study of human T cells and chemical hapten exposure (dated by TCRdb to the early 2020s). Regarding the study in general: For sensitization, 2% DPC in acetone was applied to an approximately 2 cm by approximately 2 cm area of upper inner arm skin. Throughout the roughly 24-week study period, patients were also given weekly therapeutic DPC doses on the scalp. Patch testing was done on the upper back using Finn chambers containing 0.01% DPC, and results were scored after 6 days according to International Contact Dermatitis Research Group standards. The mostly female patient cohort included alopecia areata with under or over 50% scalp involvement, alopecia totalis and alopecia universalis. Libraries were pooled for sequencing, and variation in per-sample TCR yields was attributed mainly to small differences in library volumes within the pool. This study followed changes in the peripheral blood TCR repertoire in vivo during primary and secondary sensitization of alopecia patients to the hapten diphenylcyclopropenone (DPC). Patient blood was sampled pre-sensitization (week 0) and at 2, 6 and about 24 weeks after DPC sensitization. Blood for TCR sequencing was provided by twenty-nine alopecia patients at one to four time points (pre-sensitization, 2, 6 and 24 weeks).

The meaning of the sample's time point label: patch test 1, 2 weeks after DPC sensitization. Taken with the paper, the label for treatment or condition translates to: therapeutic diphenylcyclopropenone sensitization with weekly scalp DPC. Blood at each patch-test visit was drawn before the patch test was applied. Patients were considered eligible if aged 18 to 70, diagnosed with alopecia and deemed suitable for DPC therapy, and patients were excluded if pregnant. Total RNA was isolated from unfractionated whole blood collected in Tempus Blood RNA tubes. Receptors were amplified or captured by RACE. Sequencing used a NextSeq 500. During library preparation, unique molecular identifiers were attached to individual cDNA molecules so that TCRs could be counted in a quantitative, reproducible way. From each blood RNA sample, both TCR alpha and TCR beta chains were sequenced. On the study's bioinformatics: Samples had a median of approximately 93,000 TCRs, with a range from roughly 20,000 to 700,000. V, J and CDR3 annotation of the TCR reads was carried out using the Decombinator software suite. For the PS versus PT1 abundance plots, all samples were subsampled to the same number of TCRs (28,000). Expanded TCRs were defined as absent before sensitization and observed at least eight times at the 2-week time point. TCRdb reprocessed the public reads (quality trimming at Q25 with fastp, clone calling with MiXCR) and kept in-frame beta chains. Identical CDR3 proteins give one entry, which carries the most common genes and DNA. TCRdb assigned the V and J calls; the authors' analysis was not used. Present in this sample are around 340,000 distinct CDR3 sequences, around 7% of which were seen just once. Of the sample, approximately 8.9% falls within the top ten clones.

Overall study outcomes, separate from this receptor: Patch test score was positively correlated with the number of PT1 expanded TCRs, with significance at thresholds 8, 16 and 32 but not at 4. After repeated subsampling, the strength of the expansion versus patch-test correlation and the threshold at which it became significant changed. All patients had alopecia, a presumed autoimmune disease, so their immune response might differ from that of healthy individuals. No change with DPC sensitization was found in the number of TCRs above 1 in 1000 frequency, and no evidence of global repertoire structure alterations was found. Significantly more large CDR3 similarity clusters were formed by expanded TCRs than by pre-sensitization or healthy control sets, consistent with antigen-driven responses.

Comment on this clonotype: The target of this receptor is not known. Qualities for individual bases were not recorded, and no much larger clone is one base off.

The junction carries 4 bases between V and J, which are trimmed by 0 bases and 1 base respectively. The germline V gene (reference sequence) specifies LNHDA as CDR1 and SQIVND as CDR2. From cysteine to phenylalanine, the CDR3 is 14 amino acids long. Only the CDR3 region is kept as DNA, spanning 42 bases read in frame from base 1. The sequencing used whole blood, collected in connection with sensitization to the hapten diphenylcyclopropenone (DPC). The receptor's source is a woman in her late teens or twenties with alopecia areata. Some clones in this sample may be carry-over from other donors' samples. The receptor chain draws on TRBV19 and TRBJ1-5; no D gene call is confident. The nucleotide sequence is TGTGCCAGTAGTATAGAGGCCAGCAATCAGCCCCAGCATTTT. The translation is CASSIEASNQPQHF. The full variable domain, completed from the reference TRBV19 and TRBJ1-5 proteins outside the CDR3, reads DGGITQSPKYLFRKEGQNVTLSCEQNLNHDAMYWYRQDPGQGLRLIYYSQIVNDFQKGDIAEGYSVSREKKESFPLTVTSAQKNPTAFYLCASSIEASNQPQHFGDGTRLSIL.